This entry describes one T cell receptor beta chain. Its antigen is not known. RNA transcripts were the template for amplifying TCR beta CDR3 regions. The HTBI primer set served for first-round RT-PCR of the TCR CDR3. TCRdb re-called the multiplex PCR reads through MiXCR, storing one row per CDR3 protein. The sample yields roughly 240,000 distinct CDR3 sequences, 16% seen once. The V gene end was trimmed by 1 base and the J gene end by 4 bases; junction bases not matched to a gene: 3. The CDR3 has 15 residues. The germline gives CDR1 SGHTA, CDR2 FQGNSA. Patients showing uncontrolled infection, other autoimmune disease, pregnancy or lactation were ineligible. For the diagnoses, clinical symptoms, serum thyroxine and TRAb, thyroid ultrasound and orbital computed tomography were used. This sample is drawn from a study of T cells in Graves' hyperthyroidism and ophthalmopathy. Study-wide results and caveats: A model using 13 V-J features told ophthalmopathy apart from stable hyperthyroidism. Among thyroid clonotypes expanded above 0.001, most also appeared in blood.

The clonotype originates from a woman under 30 with Graves' ophthalmopathy. The sequencing sample was made of blood. The V and J genes are TRBV7-2 and TRBJ2-2; 7 nucleotides align to TRBD1. This chain's CDR3 is CASSLVGGRTGELFF. The CDR3 DNA follows: TGTGCCAGCAGCTTAGTAGGGGGCCGCACCGGGGAGCTGTTTTTT.